Below are 22 T cell receptor beta chains sequenced from a single sample in a study of cytomegalovirus exposure and HLA in healthy donors. Amplification used 60 Vbeta primers and 13 Jbeta primers. Measured with immunoSEQ multiplex PCR; TCRdb has only the in-frame clones, and not every one. This sample carries under 150,000 clones, about 78% of them seen once, and the ten largest clones take about 2.5%. Sequenced material: PBMCs. These receptor sequences come from a male donor in good health and CMV-seronegative.

This clone was picked up a small number of times. This chain connects TRBV30 to TRBJ1-5, with a tentative D call TRBD1 (5 bases). CDR3 length: 14 amino acids. The germline gives CDR1 GTSNPN, CDR2 SVGIG (reference sequence). V was clipped by 4 bases and J by 2 bases, with 12 bases between them. CDR3 nucleotides: TGTGCCTGGAACGGGGGATCGGGCAATCAGCCCCAGCATTTT. It encodes CAWNGGSGNQPQHF.

The chain couples TRBV4-3 to TRBJ1-1; 7 nucleotides match TRBD1. Germline CDR1 and CDR2: LGHNA and YSLEER. Trimming took 3 bases from V and 7 from J; bases not matched to a gene: 5. This CDR3 comprises 13 residues. CDR3 sequence: CASSQTGYNEAFF. The DNA for the CDR3 is TGCGCCAGCAGCCAGACAGGGTACAATGAAGCTTTCTTT.

The chain employs TRBV9 and TRBJ1-1, with a tentative D call TRBD1 (6 bases). The germline V and J ends were trimmed by 4 bases and 8 bases, with 21 bases remaining between them. The CDR3 runs 15 residues. Germline CDR1 reads SGDLS; CDR2 reads YYNGEE. CDR3 protein: CASSRGDNGPREAFF. CDR3 in DNA: TGTGCCAGCAGCAGAGGGGACAATGGGCCAAGGGAAGCTTTCTTT.

This clone was observed a single time. The chain joins TRBV6-6 to TRBJ2-1, with D possibly TRBD1 on 5 matching bases. The germline CDR1 and CDR2 sequences are MNHNY and SVGAGI (reference sequence). V lost 0 bases and J lost 4, with 13 bases in between. CDR3 size: 16 residues. CDR3 loop: CASSYSAGQGYNEQFF. CDR3 sequence (DNA): TGTGCCAGCAGTTACTCAGCCGGCCAGGGTTACAATGAGCAGTTCTTC.

The rearrangement joins TRBV11-3 to TRBJ2-1; possibly TRBD2 for D (5 bases). This CDR3 has 14 residues. Trimming removed 4 bases from V and 6 bases from J, with 13 bases in between. Per germline, CDR1 SGHNT and CDR2 YENEEA. As DNA, the CDR3 is TGTGCCAGCAGCTCCCGGTCGAGGGCCAATGAGCAGTTCTTC. Its translation is CASSSRSRANEQFF.

The chain employs TRBV10-3 and TRBJ2-7; 7 nucleotides line up with TRBD2. This CDR3 comprises 13 residues. Trimming took 9 bases from V and 5 from J; bases not matched to a gene: 10. CDR1 and CDR2 (germline): ENHRY, SYGVKD. CDR3 residues: CAIGGRGNHEQYF. The DNA for the CDR3 is TGTGCCATTGGGGGGAGGGGTAACCACGAGCAGTACTTC.

This clone appeared once. The chain uses TRBV11-2 and TRBJ2-7; D gene ambiguous. Germline CDR1 reads SGHAT; CDR2 reads FQNNGV. Trimming pared 7 bases from V and 1 base from J, leaving 8 bases between. The CDR3 totals 12 residues. This CDR3 reads CASTLSSYEQYF. CDR3 in DNA: TGTGCCAGCACCTTGTCTTCCTACGAGCAGTACTTC.

The CDR3 protein is CASSQDWGGSNQPQHF. The CDR3 DNA sequence: TGTGCCAGCAGCCAAGATTGGGGGGGGAGCAATCAGCCCCAGCATTTT. The V and J genes are TRBV4-2 and TRBJ1-5; the D gene is possibly TRBD1 (5 bases). Germline V gives CDR1 LGHNA, CDR2 YNFKEQ. Trimming removed 0 bases from V and 1 base from J, with 10 bases in between. CDR3 length: 16 amino acids.

The J gene is TRBJ1-2, the V gene TRBV19; 12 nucleotides align to TRBD1. The CDR3 is made up of 14 amino acids. CDR1 is LNHDA, CDR2 SQIVND, per germline (reference sequence). V shed 7 bases, J shed 4 bases, and the junction held 4 bases outside the gene matches. In DNA, the CDR3 is TGTGCCAGTATTGGGACAGGGGGCTTCTATGGCTACACCTTC. Protein product: CASIGTGGFYGYTF.

The chain joins TRBV11-2 to TRBJ1-1; maybe TRBD1 (6 bases). Germline lookup yields CDR1 SGHAT and CDR2 FQNNGV. Trimming left V 5 bases short and J 1 base short, with 14 bases between. This CDR3 contains 15 residues. This chain's CDR3 is CASSLRDTKNTEAFF. In DNA, the CDR3 is TGTGCCAGCAGCCTAAGGGACACCAAGAACACTGAAGCTTTCTTT.

This chain uses TRBV5-4 with TRBJ2-1, with D unresolved. The CDR3 covers 12 residues. The V gene's germline CDR1 is SGHNT and CDR2 YYREEE (reference sequence). V was shortened by 1 base and J by 6 bases, with 5 bases between the two germline ends. CDR3 nucleotide sequence: TGTGCCAGCAGCTTGTCGGGCAATGAGCAGTTCTTC. It encodes CASSLSGNEQFF.

As for this clone: Other DNA sequences within the sample encode an identical CDR3. The rearrangement joins TRBV6-5 to TRBJ2-1, with a tentative D call TRBD2 (6 bases). V lost 2 bases and J 5 bases, leaving 7 bases between the germline ends. Germline CDR1 and CDR2: MNHEY and SVGAGI. The CDR3 consists of 13 residues. CDR3 in DNA: TGTGCCAGCAGTTACGGAGGGGACAATGAGCAGTTCTTC. Encoded protein: CASSYGGDNEQFF.

The chain recombines TRBV28 with TRBJ2-7; the D gene is possibly TRBD1 (5 bases). The CDR3 is 13 amino acids. Germline values: CDR1 MDHEN, CDR2 SYDVKM. The V end lost 11 bases, the J end lost 5 bases, and 19 bases lay between the germline ends. CDR3 sequence: CAAQGSLAHEQYF. CDR3 DNA: TGTGCCGCTCAGGGATCCCTGGCCCACGAGCAGTACTTC.

This clone was observed a few times. CDR3 residues: CASSSWTGGSTEAFF. In nucleotides, the CDR3 is TGTGCCAGCAGTTCTTGGACAGGGGGCAGCACTGAAGCTTTCTTT. V gene TRBV6-5 combines with J gene TRBJ1-1; 11 bases line up with TRBD1. The trim removed 4 bases at V and 4 bases at J, leaving 5 bases unmatched. CDR3 length equals 15 residues. Per the germline V gene, CDR1 is MNHEY and CDR2 is SVGAGI.

The CDR3 sequence: CASSQAGQGQGHGYTF. Here the CDR3 DNA reads TGTGCCAGCAGCCAAGCGGGCCAGGGACAGGGGCATGGCTACACCTTC. The V gene is TRBV4-2, the J gene TRBJ1-2; 10 bases line up with TRBD1. Germline-derived CDR1 and CDR2 are LGHNA and YNFKEQ. The CDR3 consists of 16 residues. V lost 1 base and J lost 6; bases outside the gene matches: 8.

The chain employs TRBV5-1 and TRBJ2-5, with D maybe TRBD2 (6 bases). The CDR3 extends over 12 amino acids. The V and J ends lost 3 bases and 9 bases respectively, with 12 bases between them. Germline assignment: CDR1 SGHRS and CDR2 YFSETQ. This CDR3 is CASSYEWGAQYF. The CDR3 coding sequence is TGCGCCAGCAGCTATGAGTGGGGGGCCCAGTACTTC.

V is TRBV2 and J is TRBJ2-5; weak D call: TRBD2 (5 bases). V was shortened by 1 base and J by 4 bases, with 7 bases between the two germline ends. The germline CDR1 and CDR2 sequences are SNHLY and FYNNEI. This CDR3 is built from 13 residues. As DNA, the CDR3 is TGTGCCAGCAGTGAAGGCCGGGGAGAGACCCAGTACTTC. Residues: CASSEGRGETQYF.

The chain recombines TRBV5-1 with TRBJ1-6, with 7 bases matching TRBD1. In germline, CDR1 is SGHRS, CDR2 YFSETQ. This CDR3 is built from 14 residues. Trimming at V came to 2 bases and at J to 9 bases, leaving 5 bases not matched to a gene. DNA for the CDR3: TGCGCCAGCAGCTTCGGGACAGAGGGTTCACCCCTCCACTTT. This gives the protein CASSFGTEGSPLHF.

Concerning this clone itself: The junction differs from germline at one of its ends, possibly a read error. Other nucleotide sequences in the sample specify the same CDR3. This rearrangement joins TRBV30 to TRBJ1-5; D gene uncertain. The germline CDR1 and CDR2 sequences are GTSNPN and SVGIG (reference sequence). The CDR3 spans 15 residues. CDR3 protein: CAWRFGGIGNQPQHF. For the CDR3, the DNA is TGCGCCTGGAGATTTGGAGGGATCGGCAATCAGCCCCAGCATTTT.

In this sample, this clone turned up a few times. The CDR3 coding sequence is TGCGCCAGCAGCTTGGGACAGGGATACAATGAGCAGTTCTTC. This gives the protein CASSLGQGYNEQFF. The J gene is TRBJ2-1, the V gene TRBV5-1; 7 bases match TRBD1. The trim removed 0 bases at V and 4 bases at J, leaving 1 base unmatched. CDR3 length: 14 amino acids. The V gene's germline CDR1 is SGHRS and CDR2 YFSETQ.

The genes are TRBV7-2 and TRBJ1-5; a possible D gene is TRBD1 (6 bases). Trimming pared 2 bases from V and 4 bases from J, leaving 9 bases between. The CDR3 contains 14 residues. CDR1 is SGHTA, CDR2 FQGNSA, per germline. The CDR3 is CASSLFRGNQPQHF. The DNA for the CDR3 is TGTGCCAGCAGCTTATTCAGGGGAAATCAGCCCCAGCATTTT.

The chain uses TRBV4-3 and TRBJ2-7; 7 nucleotides agree with TRBD1. CDR1 LGHNA and CDR2 YSLEER come from the germline V gene. V lost 0 bases to trimming and J lost 6 bases; unmatched junction nucleotides: 5. The CDR3 length is 14 residues. This chain's CDR3 is CASSQDVGGSEQYF. CDR3 DNA: TGCGCCAGCAGCCAAGATGTAGGGGGCAGCGAGCAGTACTTC.